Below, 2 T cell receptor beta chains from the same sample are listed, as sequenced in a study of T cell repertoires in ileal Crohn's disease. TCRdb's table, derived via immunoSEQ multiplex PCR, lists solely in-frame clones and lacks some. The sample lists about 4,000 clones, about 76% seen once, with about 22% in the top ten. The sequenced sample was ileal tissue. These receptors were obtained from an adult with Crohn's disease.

The CDR3 sequence is CASSFQEGSGELFF. Written as DNA, the CDR3 is TGTGCCAGCAGCTTTCAGGAGGGCTCGGGGGAGCTGTTTTTT. The V and J genes are TRBV7-2 and TRBJ2-2; TRBD2 is a possible D gene (6 bases). The V and J ends lost 3 bases and 8 bases respectively, with 13 bases between them. CDR3 length: 14 residues. CDR1 is SGHTA and CDR2 is FQGNSA in the germline V gene.

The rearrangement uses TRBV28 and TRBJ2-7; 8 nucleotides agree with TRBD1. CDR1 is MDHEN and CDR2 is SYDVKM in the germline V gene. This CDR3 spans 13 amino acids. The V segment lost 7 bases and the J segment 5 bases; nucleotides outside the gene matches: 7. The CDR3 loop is CASTTGGIDEQYF. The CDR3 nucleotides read TGTGCCAGCACTACAGGGGGAATTGACGAGCAGTACTTC.